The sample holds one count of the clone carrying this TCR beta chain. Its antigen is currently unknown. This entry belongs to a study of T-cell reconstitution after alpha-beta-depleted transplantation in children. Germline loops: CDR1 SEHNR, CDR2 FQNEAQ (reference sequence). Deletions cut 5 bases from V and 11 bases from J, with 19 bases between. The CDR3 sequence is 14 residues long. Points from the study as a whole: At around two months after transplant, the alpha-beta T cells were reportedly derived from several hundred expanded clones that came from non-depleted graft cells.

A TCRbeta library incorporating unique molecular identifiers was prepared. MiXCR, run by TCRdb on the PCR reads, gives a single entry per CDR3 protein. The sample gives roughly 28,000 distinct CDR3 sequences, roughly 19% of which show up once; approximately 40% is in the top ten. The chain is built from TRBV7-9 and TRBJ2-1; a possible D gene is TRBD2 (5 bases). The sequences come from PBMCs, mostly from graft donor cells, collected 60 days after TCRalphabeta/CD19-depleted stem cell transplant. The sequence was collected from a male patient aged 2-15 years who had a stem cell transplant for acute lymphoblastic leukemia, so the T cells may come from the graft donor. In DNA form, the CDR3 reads TGTGCCAGCAGCACCACTAGAATACCAGGCAAGCAGTTCTTC. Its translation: CASSTTRIPGKQFF. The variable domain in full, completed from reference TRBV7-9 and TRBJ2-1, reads DTGVSQNPRHKITKRGQNVTFRCDPISEHNRLYWYRQTLGQGPEFLTYFQNEAQLEKSRLLSDRFSAERPKGSFSTLEIQRTEQGDSAMYLCASSTTRIPGKQFFGPGTRLTVL.